Given below is one T cell receptor (beta chain) in context. The sample comes from a study of T cell repertoires in cytomegalovirus infection. MiXCR was run by TCRdb on the reads, yielding one entry per CDR3 protein. Of hundreds of thousands of distinct CDR3 sequences in the sample, 20% to 25% were seen once. The origin of this receptor is a human donor in good health (CMV status not recorded). Some clones in this sample may be carry-over from other donors' samples. Sequencing used CD8+ T cells from PBMCs.

In DNA, the CDR3 is TGTGCCAGCTCAATCTCCGGACGCCCTGGGACCCAGTACTTC. This codes for CASSISGRPGTQYF. This chain joins TRBV18 and TRBJ2-5; no clear D. CDR1 and CDR2 (germline): KGHSH, LQKENI. With 5 bases removed from V and 7 bases from J, the gap between germline ends came to 17 bases. This CDR3 has 14 amino acids.